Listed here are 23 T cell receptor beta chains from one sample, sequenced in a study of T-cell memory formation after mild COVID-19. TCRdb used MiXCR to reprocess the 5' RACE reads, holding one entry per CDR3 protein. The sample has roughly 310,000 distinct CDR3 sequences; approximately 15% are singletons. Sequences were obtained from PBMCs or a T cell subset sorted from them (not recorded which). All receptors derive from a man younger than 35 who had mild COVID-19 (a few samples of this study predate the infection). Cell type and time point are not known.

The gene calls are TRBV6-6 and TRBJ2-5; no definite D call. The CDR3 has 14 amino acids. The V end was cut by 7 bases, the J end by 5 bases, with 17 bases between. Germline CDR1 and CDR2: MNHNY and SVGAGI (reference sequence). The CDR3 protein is CASTSPGGSETQYF. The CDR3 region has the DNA TGTGCCAGCACTTCGCCTGGTGGTTCGGAGACCCAGTACTTC.

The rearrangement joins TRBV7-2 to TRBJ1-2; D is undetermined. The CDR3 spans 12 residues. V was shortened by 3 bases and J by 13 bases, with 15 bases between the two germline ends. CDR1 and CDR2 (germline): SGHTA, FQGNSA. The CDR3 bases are TGTGCCAGCAGCTTCAGCACAGAGAGTCGCACCTTC. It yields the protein CASSFSTESRTF.

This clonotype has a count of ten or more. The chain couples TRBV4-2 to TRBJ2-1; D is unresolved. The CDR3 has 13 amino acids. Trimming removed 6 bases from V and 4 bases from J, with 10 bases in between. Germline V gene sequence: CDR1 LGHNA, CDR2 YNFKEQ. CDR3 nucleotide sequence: TGTGCCAGCAGACTCGATACATACAATGAGCAGTTCTTC. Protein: CASRLDTYNEQFF.

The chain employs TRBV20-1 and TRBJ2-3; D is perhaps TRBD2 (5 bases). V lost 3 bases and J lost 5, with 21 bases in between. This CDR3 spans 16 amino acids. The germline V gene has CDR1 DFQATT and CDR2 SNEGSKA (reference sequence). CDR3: CSASAVVGSVGDTQYF. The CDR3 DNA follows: TGCAGTGCTAGTGCGGTAGTGGGGAGTGTTGGAGATACGCAGTATTTT.

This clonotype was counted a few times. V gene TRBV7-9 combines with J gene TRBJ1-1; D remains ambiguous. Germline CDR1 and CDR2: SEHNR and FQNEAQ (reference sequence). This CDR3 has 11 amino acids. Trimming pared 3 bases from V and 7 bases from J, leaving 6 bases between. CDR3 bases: TGTGCCAGCAGCTTTCAAGTTGAAGCTTTCTTT. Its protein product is CASSFQVEAFF.

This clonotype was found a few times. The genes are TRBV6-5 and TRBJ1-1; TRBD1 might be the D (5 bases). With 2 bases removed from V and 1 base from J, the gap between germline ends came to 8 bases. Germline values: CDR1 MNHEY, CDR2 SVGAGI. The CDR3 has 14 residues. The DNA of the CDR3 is TGTGCCAGCAGTTACCACACAGGGAACACTGAAGCTTTCTTT. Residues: CASSYHTGNTEAFF.

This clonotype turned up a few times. This CDR3 reads CASSPRQFPITEAFF. The DNA for the CDR3 is TGTGCCAGCAGTCCGAGACAGTTTCCAATCACTGAAGCTTTCTTT. V is TRBV28 and J is TRBJ1-1; perhaps TRBD1 as D (5 bases). CDR1 MDHEN and CDR2 SYDVKM come from the germline V gene. This CDR3 spans 15 amino acids. V shed 5 bases and J shed 4 bases, with 17 bases lying between them.

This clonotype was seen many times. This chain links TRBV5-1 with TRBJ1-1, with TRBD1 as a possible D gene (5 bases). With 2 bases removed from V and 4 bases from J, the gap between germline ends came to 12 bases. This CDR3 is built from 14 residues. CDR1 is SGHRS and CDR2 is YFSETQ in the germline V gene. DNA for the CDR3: TGCGCCAGCAGCTTCATCGGGGGAGGCACTGAAGCTTTCTTT. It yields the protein CASSFIGGGTEAFF.

The CDR3 loop is CASSLGQAGTNEKLFF. CDR3 nucleotides: TGTGCCAGCAGTTTGGGACAGGCGGGGACTAATGAAAAACTGTTTTTT. The chain recombines TRBV12-3 or TRBV12-4 with TRBJ1-4, with TRBD1 identical over 8 bases. The trim removed 3 bases at V and 2 bases at J, leaving 5 bases unmatched. This CDR3 comprises 16 residues.

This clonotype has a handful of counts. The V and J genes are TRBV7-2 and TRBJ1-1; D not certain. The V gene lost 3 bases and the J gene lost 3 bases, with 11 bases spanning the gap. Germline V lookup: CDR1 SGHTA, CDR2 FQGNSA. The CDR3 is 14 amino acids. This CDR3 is CASSLQGRYTEAFF. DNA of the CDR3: TGTGCCAGCAGCTTGCAAGGGCGGTACACTGAAGCTTTCTTT.

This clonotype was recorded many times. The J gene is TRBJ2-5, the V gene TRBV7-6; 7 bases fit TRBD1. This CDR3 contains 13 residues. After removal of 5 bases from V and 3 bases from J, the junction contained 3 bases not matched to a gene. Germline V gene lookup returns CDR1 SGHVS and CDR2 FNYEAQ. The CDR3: CASSPGQKETQYF. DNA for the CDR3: TGTGCCAGCAGCCCGGGACAGAAAGAGACCCAGTACTTC. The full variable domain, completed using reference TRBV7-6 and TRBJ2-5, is GAGVSQSPRYKVTKRGQDVALRCDPISGHVSLYWYRQALGQGPEFLTYFNYEAQQDKSGLPNDRFSAERPEGSISTLTIQRTEQRDSAMYRCASSPGQKETQYFGPGTRLLVL.

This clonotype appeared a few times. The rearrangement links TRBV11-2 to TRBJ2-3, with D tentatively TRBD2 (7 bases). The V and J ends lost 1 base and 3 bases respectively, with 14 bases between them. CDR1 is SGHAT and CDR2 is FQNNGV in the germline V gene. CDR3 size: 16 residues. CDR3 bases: TGTGCCAGCAGCTTAGTCGGCGGGGGCCTTACAGATACGCAGTATTTT. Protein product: CASSLVGGGLTDTQYF.

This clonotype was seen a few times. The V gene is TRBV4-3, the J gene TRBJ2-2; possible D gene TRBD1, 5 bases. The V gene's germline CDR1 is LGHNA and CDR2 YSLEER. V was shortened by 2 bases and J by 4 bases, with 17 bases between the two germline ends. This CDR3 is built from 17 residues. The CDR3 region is CASSQSLAGLITGELFF. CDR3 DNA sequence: TGCGCCAGCAGCCAAAGTTTGGCAGGGCTTATCACCGGGGAGCTGTTTTTT.

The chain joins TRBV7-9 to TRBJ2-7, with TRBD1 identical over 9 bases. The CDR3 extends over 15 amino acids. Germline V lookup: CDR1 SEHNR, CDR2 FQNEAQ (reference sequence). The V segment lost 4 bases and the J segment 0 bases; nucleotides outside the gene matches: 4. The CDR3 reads CASSSGTGSSYEQYV. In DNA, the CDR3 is TGTGCCAGCAGCTCAGGGACAGGGAGCTCCTACGAGCAGTACGTC.

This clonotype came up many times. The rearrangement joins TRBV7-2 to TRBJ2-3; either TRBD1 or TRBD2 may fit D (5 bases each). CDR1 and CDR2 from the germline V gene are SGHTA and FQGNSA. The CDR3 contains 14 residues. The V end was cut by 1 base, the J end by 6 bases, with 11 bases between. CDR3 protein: CASSLVGATDTQYF. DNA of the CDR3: TGTGCCAGCAGCTTAGTCGGGGCCACTGATACGCAGTATTTT.

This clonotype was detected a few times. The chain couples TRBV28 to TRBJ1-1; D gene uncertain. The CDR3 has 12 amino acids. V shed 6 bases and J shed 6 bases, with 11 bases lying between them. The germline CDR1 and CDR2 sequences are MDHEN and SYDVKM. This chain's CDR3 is CASRKQESEAFF. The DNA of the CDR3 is TGTGCCAGCAGGAAACAAGAGTCTGAAGCTTTCTTT.

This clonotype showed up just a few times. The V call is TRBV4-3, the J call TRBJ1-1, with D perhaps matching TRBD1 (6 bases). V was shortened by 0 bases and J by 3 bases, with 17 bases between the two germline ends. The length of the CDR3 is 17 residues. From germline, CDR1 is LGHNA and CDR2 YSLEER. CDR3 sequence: CASSQDGGPAGYTEAFF. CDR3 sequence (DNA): TGCGCCAGCAGCCAAGATGGGGGCCCCGCGGGATACACTGAAGCTTTCTTT.

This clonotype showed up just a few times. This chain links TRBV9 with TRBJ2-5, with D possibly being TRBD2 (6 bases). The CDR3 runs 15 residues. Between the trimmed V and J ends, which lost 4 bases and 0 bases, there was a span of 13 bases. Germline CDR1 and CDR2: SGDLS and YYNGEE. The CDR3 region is CASSPSRGYQETQYF. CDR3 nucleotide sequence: TGTGCCAGCAGCCCCTCACGGGGGTACCAAGAGACCCAGTACTTC.

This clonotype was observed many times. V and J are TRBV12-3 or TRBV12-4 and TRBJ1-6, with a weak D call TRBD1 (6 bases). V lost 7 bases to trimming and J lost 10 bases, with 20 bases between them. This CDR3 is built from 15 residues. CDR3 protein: CASTLQGSKRSPLHF. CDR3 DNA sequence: TGTGCCAGCACCTTACAGGGTAGTAAACGATCACCCCTCCACTTT.

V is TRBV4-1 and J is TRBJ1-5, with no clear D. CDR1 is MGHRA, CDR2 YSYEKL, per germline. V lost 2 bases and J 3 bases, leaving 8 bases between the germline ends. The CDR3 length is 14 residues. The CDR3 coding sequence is TGCGCCAGCAGCCAACGAAGAGTCAATCAGCCCCAGCATTTT. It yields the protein CASSQRRVNQPQHF.

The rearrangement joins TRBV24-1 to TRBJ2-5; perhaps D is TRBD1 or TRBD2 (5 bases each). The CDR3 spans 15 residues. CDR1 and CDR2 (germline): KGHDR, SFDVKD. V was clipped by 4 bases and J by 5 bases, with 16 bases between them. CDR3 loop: CATSEGTLLGETQYF. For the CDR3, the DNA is TGTGCCACCAGTGAAGGGACCCTGCTGGGGGAGACCCAGTACTTC.

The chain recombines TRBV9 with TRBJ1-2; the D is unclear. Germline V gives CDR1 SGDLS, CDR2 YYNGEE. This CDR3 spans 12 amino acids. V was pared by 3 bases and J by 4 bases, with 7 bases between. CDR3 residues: CASSADIYGYTF. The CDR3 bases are TGTGCCAGCAGCGCCGACATCTATGGCTACACCTTC.

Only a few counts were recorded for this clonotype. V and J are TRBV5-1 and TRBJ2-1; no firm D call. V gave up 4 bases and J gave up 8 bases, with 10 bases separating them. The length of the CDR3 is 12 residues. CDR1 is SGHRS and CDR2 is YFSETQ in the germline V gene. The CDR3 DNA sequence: TGCGCCAGCAGCCGTGGATGGTATGAGCAGTTCTTC. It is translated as CASSRGWYEQFF.